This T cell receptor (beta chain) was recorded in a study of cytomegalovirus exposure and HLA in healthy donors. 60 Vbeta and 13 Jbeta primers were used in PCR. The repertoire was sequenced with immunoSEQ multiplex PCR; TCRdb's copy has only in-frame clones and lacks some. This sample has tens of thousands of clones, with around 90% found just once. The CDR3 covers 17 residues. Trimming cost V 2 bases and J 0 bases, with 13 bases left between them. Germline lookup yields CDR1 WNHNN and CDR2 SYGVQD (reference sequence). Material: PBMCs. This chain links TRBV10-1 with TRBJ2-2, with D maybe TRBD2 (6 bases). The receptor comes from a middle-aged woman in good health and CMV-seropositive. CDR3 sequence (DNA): TGCGCCAGCAGTGAGCTGGCGGGACCCACGAACACCGGGGAGCTGTTTTTT. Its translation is CASSELAGPTNTGELFF.